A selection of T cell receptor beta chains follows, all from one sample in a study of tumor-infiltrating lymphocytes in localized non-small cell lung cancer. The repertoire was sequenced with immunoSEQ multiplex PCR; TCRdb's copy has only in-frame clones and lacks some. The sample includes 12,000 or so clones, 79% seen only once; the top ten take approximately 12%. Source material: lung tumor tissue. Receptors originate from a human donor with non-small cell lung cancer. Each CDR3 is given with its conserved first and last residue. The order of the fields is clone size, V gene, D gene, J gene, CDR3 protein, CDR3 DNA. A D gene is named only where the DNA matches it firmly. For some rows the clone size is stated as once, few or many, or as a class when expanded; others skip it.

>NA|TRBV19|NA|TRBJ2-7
CASSATVGEQYF
TGTGCCAGTAGTGCGACGGTAGGCGAGCAGTACTTC
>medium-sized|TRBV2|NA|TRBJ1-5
CASSERGYQPQHF
TGTGCCAGCAGTGAGAGGGGTTATCAGCCCCAGCATTTT
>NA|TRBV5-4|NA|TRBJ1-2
CASSLLNYGYTF
TGTGCCAGCAGCTTGCTGAACTATGGCTACACCTTC
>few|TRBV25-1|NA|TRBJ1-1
CASSEWGEEAFF
TGTGCCAGCAGTGAATGGGGCGAAGAAGCTTTCTTT
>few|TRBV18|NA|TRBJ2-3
CASSPLLVNTDTQYF
TGTGCCAGCTCACCCCTCCTGGTGAACACAGATACGCAGTATTTT
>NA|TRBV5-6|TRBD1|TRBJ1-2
CASSRDRGFTYGYTF
TGTGCCAGCAGCCGGGACAGGGGGTTTACCTATGGCTACACCTTC
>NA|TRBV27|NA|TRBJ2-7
CASSLGAGASYEQYF
TGTGCCAGCAGTTTAGGGGCAGGGGCAAGCTACGAGCAGTACTTC
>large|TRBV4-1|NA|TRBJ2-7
CASSQEERANHEQYF
TGCGCCAGCAGCCAAGAGGAGAGGGCAAACCACGAGCAGTACTTC
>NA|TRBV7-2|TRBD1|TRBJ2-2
CASSIWTGPGELFF
TGTGCCAGCAGCATCTGGACAGGGCCCGGGGAGCTGTTTTTT
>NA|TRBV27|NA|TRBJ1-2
CASSLSGTAYGYTF
TGTGCCAGCAGTTTATCGGGGACGGCCTATGGCTACACCTTC
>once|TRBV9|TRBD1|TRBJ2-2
CASSPPDREGNTGELFF
TGTGCCAGCAGCCCGCCCGACAGGGAAGGGAACACCGGGGAGCTGTTTTTT
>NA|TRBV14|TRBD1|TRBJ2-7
CASSQDRGSEQYF
TGTGCCAGCAGCCAGGACAGGGGTTCCGAGCAGTACTTC
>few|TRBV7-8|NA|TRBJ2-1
CASSHGSVRLYNEQFF
TGTGCCAGCAGCCATGGTAGCGTAAGACTCTACAATGAGCAGTTCTTC
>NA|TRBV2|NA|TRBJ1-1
CASSEGGVEGTEAFF
TGTGCCAGCAGTGAAGGAGGGGTAGAAGGTACTGAAGCTTTCTTT
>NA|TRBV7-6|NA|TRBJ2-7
CASSHPGQGYEQYF
TGTGCCAGCAGTCACCCGGGCCAGGGTTACGAGCAGTACTTC
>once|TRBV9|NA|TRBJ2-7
CASSVATSNEQYF
TGTGCCAGCAGCGTAGCTACTTCCAACGAGCAGTACTTC
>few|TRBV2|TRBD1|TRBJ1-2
CASGRDRGRDYGYTF
TGTGCCAGCGGGCGGGACAGGGGGCGCGACTATGGCTACACCTTC
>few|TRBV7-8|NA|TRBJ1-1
CASSLGSLNTEAFF
TGTGCCAGCAGCTTAGGCAGCTTGAACACTGAAGCTTTCTTT
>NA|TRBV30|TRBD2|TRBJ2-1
CAWSPLAGGPYEQFF
TGTGCCTGGAGTCCCCTTGCGGGAGGGCCTTATGAGCAGTTCTTC
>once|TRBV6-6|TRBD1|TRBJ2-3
CASSYDVAGGNTQYF
TGTGCCAGCAGTTACGATGTCGCAGGGGGCAATACGCAGTATTTT
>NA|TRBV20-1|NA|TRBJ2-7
CSAKDAYEQYF
TGCAGTGCTAAGGACGCTTACGAGCAGTACTTC
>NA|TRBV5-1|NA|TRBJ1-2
CASSLSATGPGNGYTF
TGCGCCAGCAGCTTATCCGCCACAGGGCCGGGGAATGGCTACACCTTC
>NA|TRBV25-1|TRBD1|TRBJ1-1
CASSANVGTATIHTEAFF
TGTGCCAGCAGTGCAAACGTCGGGACAGCGACGATACACACTGAAGCTTTCTTT
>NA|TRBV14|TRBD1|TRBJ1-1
CASSFRDSRRVTEAFF
TGTGCCAGCAGCTTCAGGGACAGTAGGCGAGTTACTGAAGCTTTCTTT
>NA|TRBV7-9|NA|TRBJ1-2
CASSLGRNYGYTF
TGTGCCAGCAGCTTGGGTAGGAACTATGGCTACACCTTC
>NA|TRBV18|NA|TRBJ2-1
CASSPGGIGNEQFF
TGTGCCAGCTCACCAGGCGGGATAGGAAATGAGCAGTTCTTC
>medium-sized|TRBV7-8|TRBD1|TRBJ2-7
CASSRDSRRGEQYF
TGTGCCAGCAGCCGGGACAGCCGTAGGGGTGAGCAGTACTTC
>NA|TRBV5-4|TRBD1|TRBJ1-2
CASSLGTGNGYTF
TGTGCCAGCAGCTTAGGGACAGGGAATGGCTACACCTTC
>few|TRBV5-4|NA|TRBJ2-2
CASSQGISSGALNTGELFF
TGTGCCAGCAGCCAAGGAATAAGTTCGGGGGCTCTGAACACCGGGGAGCTGTTTTTT